This T cell receptor beta chain was documented in a study of T and B cells in COVID-19 patients. Study background: Critical illness requiring mechanical ventilation or extracorporeal membrane oxygenation affected about 65% of the 20 active-infection patients.

This clonotype is labeled as medium-sized (0.01 to 0.1%). No antigen is known for it. TRB rearrangements were amplified by multiplex PCR with BIOMED2 TRB-A/B primers. Via MiXCR, TCRdb re-called the multiplex PCR reads, giving one row per CDR3 protein. The sample comprises roughly 11,000 distinct CDR3 sequences, around 30% of which are singletons, and around 15% rests with the top ten. Trimming left V 0 bases short and J 3 bases short, with 12 bases between. The CDR3 runs 15 residues. Germline V gives CDR1 GTSNPN, CDR2 SVGIG (reference sequence). From blood, roughly 250-550 ng of genomic DNA served as TRB template. Whole-study results and caveats: Patients with COVID-19 reportedly showed strongly skewed T cell receptor beta variable and joining gene usage.

This chain joins TRBV30 and TRBJ1-5; D perhaps matches TRBD1 (5 bases). The TCR was taken from a human donor with active COVID-19. The specimen sequenced was blood. CDR3 in amino acids: CAWSVGTGLNQPQHF. The CDR3 DNA reads as TGTGCCTGGAGTGTCGGGACTGGCCTCAATCAGCCCCAGCATTTT.